This TCR beta chain was identified in a study of blood T cell repertoires in COVID-19. Study information: COVID-19 samples, acute and convalescent, were from the United States, Italy and Spain.

The table lists this clone with a count of one. Authors' processing steps: The authors estimated nucleated cell counts from reference gene primer amplification. Using immunoSEQ multiplex PCR, the repertoire was profiled, and TCRdb retains in-frame clones only, with some absent. V and J calls and clone size are copied from that table; D and trimming were computed from the DNA. The sample has under 200,000 clones; roughly 84% are singletons. V gave up 3 bases and J gave up 6 bases; unmatched junction bases: 14. The CDR3 totals 18 residues. Per germline, CDR1 MGHRA and CDR2 YSYEKL. Allocation to cohorts depended on clinical history reported by the participants.

The TCR sequence derives from a woman aged 55-70 years who had recovered from COVID-19. The sequenced material came from PBMCs or T cells enriched from blood (not recorded which). The V call is TRBV4-1, the J call TRBJ2-2; TRBD2 aligns across 9 bases. The CDR3 DNA follows: TGCGCCAGCAGCCAGCTTGTAGCGGGGGTGTTATTATCCGGGGAGCTGTTTTTT. Its protein is CASSQLVAGVLLSGELFF.